The 2 T cell receptor beta chains given below trace back to one sample, sequenced in a study of T cells in Graves' hyperthyroidism and ophthalmopathy. TCR beta CDR3 region amplification was performed from RNA transcripts. During a first-round RT-PCR of the TCR CDR3, the HTBI primer set was used. TCRdb reanalysed the multiplex PCR reads using MiXCR and keeps one entry per CDR3 protein. The sample records 240,000 or so distinct CDR3 sequences, about 16% being singletons. Sequencing was performed on blood. These receptor sequences come from a woman aged 18-29 years with Graves' ophthalmopathy.

This clonotype was counted at least ten times. The chain is built from TRBV15 and TRBJ2-7; D not certain. Germline V CDR1 and CDR2: LNHNV, YYDKDF (reference sequence). The CDR3 totals 14 residues. V was trimmed by 1 base and J by 0 bases, leaving 7 bases between them. CDR3 in amino acids: CATSRGRSSYEQYF. The CDR3 bases are TGTGCCACCAGCAGAGGCAGGAGCTCCTACGAGCAGTACTTC.

This clonotype has ten or more counts. This chain links TRBV6-4 with TRBJ2-3; 8 positions agree with TRBD2. V trimming: 0 bases; J trimming: 4 bases; junction bases outside the gene matches: 0. Looked up from germline, CDR1 is MRHNA and CDR2 is SNTAGT. The CDR3 contains 14 residues. The CDR3 loop reads CASSDSAGADTQYF. Written as DNA, the CDR3 is TGTGCCAGCAGTGACTCAGCGGGAGCAGATACGCAGTATTTT.